This T cell receptor (beta chain) is drawn from a study of blood T cell repertoires in COVID-19. Whole-study context: Acute and convalescent COVID-19 samples came from the United States, Italy and Spain. The analysed material was cDNA or gDNA that came from T cells, B-cell-depleted T cells, or PBMCs.

The CDR3 runs 13 residues. Germline V gene sequence: CDR1 MRHNA, CDR2 SNTAGT. J was trimmed by 6 bases and V by 6 bases; bases with no gene match: 6. Original handling: Reference gene primers were amplified, and this amplification served to estimate nucleated cell counts. Using immunoSEQ multiplex PCR, the repertoire was profiled, and TCRdb retains in-frame clones only, with some absent. V and J calls plus clone size are reproduced from that table; the DNA served to infer D and trimming. The sample shows just over 650,000 clones, 85% to 90% of them seen only once. The TCR was taken from a woman aged 18 to 35 with acute or convalescent COVID-19. The chain joins TRBV6-4 to TRBJ1-1; 8 bases match TRBD1. The sample consisted of peripheral blood. The CDR3 DNA follows: TGTGCCAGCAGCCTGACAGGGGCTTCTGAAGCTTTCTTT. Translating it yields CASSLTGASEAFF.